This T cell receptor beta chain was sequenced in a study of T cell responses to AZD1222 COVID-19 vaccine. General study points: Vaccine-associated CD4 TCRs ranged over spike, dominating at 160-218 and 743-854.

Trimming removed 6 bases from V and 0 bases from J, with 9 bases in between. Germline-derived CDR1 and CDR2 are ENHRY and SYGVKD. The CDR3 is 15 amino acids. Profiling relied on immunoSEQ multiplex PCR, and the TCRdb table lists in-frame clones only, not all of them. The top ten hold over 4% of the sample, which has around 150,000 clones, approximately 84% seen once. Remarks on this clone: The antigen remains undetermined.

The material was peripheral blood, obtained on day 0 of AZD1222 vaccination. The V call is TRBV10-3, the J call TRBJ2-6, with D maybe TRBD1 (5 bases). This sequence was found in an adult in good health. DNA of the CDR3: TGTGCCATCAGCCCAGGGCTCTCTGGGGCCAACGTCCTGACTTTC. Protein sequence: CAISPGLSGANVLTF.